Presented here are 14 T cell receptor beta chains from one specimen sequenced in a study of T cells after yellow fever vaccination. TCRdb re-called the 5' RACE reads with MiXCR, one entry per CDR3 protein. This sample has 200,000 to 300,000 distinct CDR3 sequences, with roughly 13% found just once. The sequenced sample was CD4+ T cells sorted from PBMCs, obtained 45 days after the yellow fever booster vaccination. The receptors come from a young man who received the YFV17D yellow fever vaccine.

This clonotype was seen a few times. The V call is TRBV5-1, the J call TRBJ1-5; 7 nucleotides agree with TRBD1. This CDR3 contains 15 residues. V shed 4 bases and J 3 bases; nucleotides not matched to a gene: 7. Per the germline V gene, CDR1 is SGHRS and CDR2 is YFSETQ. The CDR3 sequence is CASSHVGQTNQPQHF. CDR3 DNA: TGCGCCAGCAGCCACGTGGGACAGACCAATCAGCCCCAGCATTTT.

This clonotype was picked up a small number of times. The CDR3 protein is CASSRSNGETQYF. The CDR3 nucleotides are TGCGCCAGCAGCCGATCGAACGGGGAGACCCAGTACTTC. The chain recombines TRBV4-3 with TRBJ2-5, with D hard to call. Deletions cut 4 bases from V and 5 bases from J, with 11 bases between. This CDR3 contains 13 residues. CDR1 is LGHNA and CDR2 is YSLEER in the germline V gene.

The rearrangement joins TRBV5-1 to TRBJ2-5; maybe TRBD1 (6 bases). The CDR3 consists of 14 residues. The germline V gene has CDR1 SGHRS and CDR2 YFSETQ. The V and J ends lost 4 bases and 2 bases respectively, with 12 bases between them. CDR3 in amino acids: CASSPGAPQETQYF. CDR3 in DNA: TGCGCCAGCAGCCCAGGGGCCCCTCAAGAGACCCAGTACTTC.

V is TRBV6-5 and J is TRBJ2-5; 12 nucleotides agree with TRBD2. CDR3 length equals 19 residues. The junction had 10 bases not matched to a gene; V was cut back by 0 bases and J by 2 bases. Looked up from germline, CDR1 is MNHEY and CDR2 is SVGAGI. CDR3 bases: TGTGCCAGCAGTTACTCGATCGGTTGGACTAGCGGGGCACAAGAGACCCAGTACTTC. Translating it yields CASSYSIGWTSGAQETQYF.

V gene TRBV19 combines with J gene TRBJ2-1; D is uncertain. The CDR3 has 10 amino acids. The germline V and J ends were trimmed by 11 bases and 7 bases, with 9 bases remaining between them. Germline-derived CDR1 and CDR2 are LNHDA and SQIVND (reference sequence). CDR3 amino acids: CAPRFNEQFF. The CDR3 DNA follows: TGTGCCCCTCGCTTTAATGAGCAGTTCTTC.

In this sample, this clonotype turned up a few times. The V call is TRBV12-3 or TRBV12-4, the J call TRBJ2-4; 7 nucleotides agree with TRBD2. The CDR3 runs to 14 residues. The ends lost 3 bases at V and 7 bases at J; junction bases unmatched: 6. CDR3 amino acids: CASSLGGSRNIQYF. The CDR3 bases are TGTGCCAGCAGTTTGGGGGGGTCGAGGAACATTCAGTACTTC.

There are a few counts of this clonotype. J is TRBJ2-1 and V is TRBV20-1; D is undetermined. This CDR3 region has 13 residues. Between the trimmed V and J ends, which lost 3 bases and 5 bases, there was a span of 11 bases. Germline loops: CDR1 DFQATT, CDR2 SNEGSKA (reference sequence). CDR3 sequence: CSARRATDNEQFF. CDR3 DNA sequence: TGCAGTGCTAGGCGAGCAACCGACAATGAGCAGTTCTTC.

The V call is TRBV7-9, the J call TRBJ2-7; D unclear. Germline CDR1 SEHNR, CDR2 FQNEAQ (reference sequence). There are 13 residues in the CDR3. V was trimmed by 4 bases and J by 2 bases, leaving 9 bases between them. CDR3 nucleotides: TGTGCCAGCAGCTCAAAAGGGCCCTACGAGCAGTACTTC. Translated, it gives CASSSKGPYEQYF.

V gene TRBV7-2 combines with J gene TRBJ2-1; 11 positions agree with TRBD1. J lost 6 bases, V lost 5 bases, and 6 bases had no gene match. The CDR3 is 15 amino acids. Germline lookup yields CDR1 SGHTA and CDR2 FQGNSA. CDR3 region: CASSRPGQGANEQFF. The CDR3 nucleotides are TGTGCCAGCAGCCGGCCCGGACAGGGGGCCAATGAGCAGTTCTTC.

This clonotype was seen many times. This chain connects TRBV7-9 to TRBJ2-5, with D perhaps matching TRBD2 (5 bases). V lost 11 bases and J lost 5, with 12 bases in between. Germline V gene lookup returns CDR1 SEHNR and CDR2 FQNEAQ (reference sequence). This CDR3 region has 11 residues. CDR3 sequence reads: CALGVTETQYF. CDR3 nucleotide sequence: TGTGCCCTCGGGGTTACCGAGACCCAGTACTTC.

The J gene is TRBJ2-5, the V gene TRBV12-5, with 9 bases aligning to TRBD2. CDR3 length equals 14 residues. CDR1 is LGHNT, CDR2 FRNRAP, per germline. With 1 base clipped from V and 4 bases from J, the junction kept 1 base outside the gene matches. The CDR3 loop is CASGLELAGETQYF. CDR3 DNA: TGTGCTAGTGGTTTGGAACTAGCGGGAGAGACCCAGTACTTC.

Many counts were recorded for this clonotype. V is TRBV24-1 and J is TRBJ2-1; D is tentatively TRBD1 or TRBD2 (6 bases each). The CDR3 contains 17 residues. V shed 4 bases and J shed 4 bases, with 19 bases lying between them. Germline CDR1 and CDR2: KGHDR and SFDVKD. This CDR3 is CATSDSPTGAKYNEQFF. The CDR3 nucleotides read TGTGCCACCAGTGACTCCCCAACGGGGGCAAAGTACAATGAGCAGTTCTTC.

The table lists this clonotype with a few counts. The chain employs TRBV7-9 and TRBJ1-1, with D perhaps TRBD1 (5 bases). CDR3 length: 12 residues. Trimming removed 5 bases from V and 8 bases from J, with 12 bases in between. The V gene's germline CDR1 is SEHNR and CDR2 FQNEAQ (reference sequence). The CDR3 DNA follows: TGTGCCAGCAGCACCCGGGACGGGGAAGCTTTCTTT. It is translated as CASSTRDGEAFF.

This sequence joins TRBV6-2 or TRBV6-3 and TRBJ2-5, with a tentative D call TRBD1 (6 bases). From germline, CDR1 is MNHEY and CDR2 SVGEGT. CDR3 size: 16 residues. V dropped 2 bases and J dropped 4 bases, with 17 bases sitting between them. The DNA of the CDR3 is TGTGCCAGCAGTTACGTCGGCGCAAGCAGGGGAGAGACCCAGTACTTC. It is translated as CASSYVGASRGETQYF.